This T cell receptor (beta chain) was documented in a study of read filtering for tumor transcriptome and immune sequencing. This clonotype was picked up a small number of times. This CDR3 contains 13 residues. The germline V gene has CDR1 SGHTA and CDR2 FQGTGA. The V and J ends lost 3 bases and 1 base respectively, with 5 bases between them. From about 0.4 ug of RNA, a library with molecular barcoded alpha/delta and beta/gamma adaptors was made. TCRdb re-derived calls from the reads in MiXCR, one entry per CDR3 protein. The table includes about 40,000 distinct CDR3 sequences, 12% detected once. V and J are TRBV7-3 and TRBJ2-3; D is uncertain. The specimen sequenced was a population of CD138-negative cells sorted from bone marrow. The origin of this receptor is a donor aged 40 or older with multiple myeloma. The CDR3 spells CASSFEGTDTQYF. The CDR3 bases are TGTGCCAGCAGCTTCGAGGGCACAGATACGCAGTATTTT.